This TCR beta chain derives from a study of blood T cells in healthy people across ages. The CDR3 covers 13 residues. CDR1 is MNHNS and CDR2 is SASEGT in the germline V gene. V was cut by 5 bases and J by 3 bases, with 11 bases left in between. A J-beta primer mix and a sample-barcoded 5' primer were used in a second PCR of about 6 to 12 cycles. TCRdb called the 5' RACE reads again in MiXCR, with one record for every CDR3 protein. In the table there are approximately 900,000 distinct CDR3 sequences, 45% to 50% of which are singletons. The origin of this receptor is a man aged 30 to 39 in good health. Sequenced sample: blood. The V call is TRBV6-1, the J call TRBJ2-7, with no clear D. The CDR3 here is CASSNGALYEQYF. The CDR3, as DNA: TGTGCCAGCAGTAACGGCGCTCTCTACGAGCAGTACTTC.